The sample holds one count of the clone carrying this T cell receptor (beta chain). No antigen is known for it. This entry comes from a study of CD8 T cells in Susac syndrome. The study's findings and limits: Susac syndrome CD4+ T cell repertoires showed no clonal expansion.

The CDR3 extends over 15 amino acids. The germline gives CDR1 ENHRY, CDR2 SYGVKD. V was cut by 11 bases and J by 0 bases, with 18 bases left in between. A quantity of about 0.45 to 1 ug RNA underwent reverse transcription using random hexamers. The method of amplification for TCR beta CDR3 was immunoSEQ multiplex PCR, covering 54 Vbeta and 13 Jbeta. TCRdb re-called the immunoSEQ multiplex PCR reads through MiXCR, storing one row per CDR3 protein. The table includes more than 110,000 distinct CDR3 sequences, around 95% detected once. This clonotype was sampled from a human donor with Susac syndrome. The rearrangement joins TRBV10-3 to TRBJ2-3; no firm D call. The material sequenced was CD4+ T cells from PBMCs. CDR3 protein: CAAGPSAVSTDTQYF. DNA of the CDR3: TGTGCCGCCGGCCCTTCTGCGGTTAGCACAGATACGCAGTATTTT.